These T cell receptor beta chains were read from a single sample in a study of blood T cell repertoires in COVID-19. Only in-frame clones appear in the TCRdb table, and some are missing; sequencing was by immunoSEQ multiplex PCR. The sample consists of over 85,000 clones, roughly 86% of them appearing once. Sequencing was performed on peripheral blood. The receptor set was obtained from a human donor with acute or convalescent COVID-19. The donor label of this sample is uncertain. CDR3s include the opening cysteine and the closing phenylalanine or tryptophan. A D gene is named only where the DNA matches it firmly. Not every row has a clone size; where given, it reads once, few, many or a size class.

j_gene	abundance	v_gene	d_gene	CDR3nt	CDR3aa
TRBJ2-2	.	TRBV9	TRBD1	TGTGCCAGCAGCGCACAGGGGGTACACACCGGGGAGCTGTTTTTT	CASSAQGVHTGELFF
TRBJ1-3	.	TRBV18	.	TGTGCCAGCTCACCGATGGCAGGGACTGGAAACACCATATATTTT	CASSPMAGTGNTIYF
TRBJ2-7	.	TRBV9	.	TGTGCCAGCACCCTAGGTGGGGGGTTTCCCTACGAGCAGTACTTC	CASTLGGGFPYEQYF
TRBJ1-1	once	TRBV28	TRBD1	TGTGCCAGCGTACCCAGATCAGGGGGCGGGAGAGCTTTCTTT	CASVPRSGGGRAFF
TRBJ2-3	.	TRBV3-1/TRBV3-2	.	TGTGCCAGCAGCCCTGGGGACACCACAGATACGCAGTATTTT	CASSPGDTTDTQYF
TRBJ2-7	.	TRBV5-5	TRBD1	TGTGCCAGCAGCTTTAACGTGGACAGGGGGTCCTACGAGCAGTACTTC	CASSFNVDRGSYEQYF
TRBJ2-7	.	TRBV27	.	TGTGCCAGCAGTTTTCAATCCCGGTCCTACGAGCAGTACTTC	CASSFQSRSYEQYF
TRBJ1-5	.	TRBV6-2/TRBV6-3	TRBD1	TGTGCCAGCAGTTACGACAGGGAGGATATAAGGCAGCCCCAGCATTTT	CASSYDREDIRQPQHF
TRBJ1-5	.	TRBV7-2	.	TGTGCCAGCAGCACCCAGGGAAAAGGTCAGCCCCAGCATTTT	CASSTQGKGQPQHF
TRBJ2-2	.	TRBV5-1	.	TGCGCCAGCAGCACGAGCACCGGGGAGCTGTTTTTT	CASSTSTGELFF
TRBJ2-7	.	TRBV29-1	TRBD1	TGCAGCGTTGACCCGGGACAGGGGGCAAACGAGCAGTACTTC	CSVDPGQGANEQYF
TRBJ2-2	.	TRBV18	TRBD2	TGTGCCAGCTCACCGGAATGGACTAGGAGGTCGGGGGAGCTGTTTTTT	CASSPEWTRRSGELFF
TRBJ1-3	once	TRBV9	TRBD1	TGTGCCAGCAGCTTCACCGGGACAGGCTCTGGAAACACCATATATTTT	CASSFTGTGSGNTIYF
TRBJ2-1	.	TRBV24-1	TRBD1	TGTGCCACCAGTATTGAGGGACAGGACTCCTACAATGAGCAGTTCTTC	CATSIEGQDSYNEQFF
TRBJ1-2	.	TRBV28	.	TGTGCCAGCAGCCAAACCAGGCACTATGGCTACACCTTC	CASSQTRHYGYTF
TRBJ1-6	once	TRBV9	.	TGTGCCAGCAGCTCGAGTCGGGGGATGAATTCACCCCTCCACTTT	CASSSSRGMNSPLHF
TRBJ2-3	.	TRBV4-2	TRBD2	TGTGCCAGCAGCACGAATTTAGCGGGGGTCACAGATACGCAGTATTTT	CASSTNLAGVTDTQYF
TRBJ1-4	.	TRBV27	.	TGTGCCAGCAGTTTAGGTCTCGGGGGGGGCCGAGGGGAAAAACTGTTTTTT	CASSLGLGGGRGEKLFF
TRBJ2-7	.	TRBV6-1	.	TGTGCCAGCAGTGAAGGACCCGGGACACTGTACGAGCAGTACTTC	CASSEGPGTLYEQYF
TRBJ2-1	once	TRBV2	.	TGTGCCAGCAGTGGAGGAGGGATCACCTACAATGAGCAGTTCTTC	CASSGGGITYNEQFF
TRBJ2-5	.	TRBV9	TRBD1	TGTGCCAGCAGCGTAGGAGGGGGCCAGGAGACCCAGTACTTC	CASSVGGGQETQYF
TRBJ2-4	.	TRBV5-1	TRBD1	TGCGCCAGCAGCCTAGGACAGGGTCCCCGGAACATTCAGTACTTC	CASSLGQGPRNIQYF
TRBJ2-3	.	TRBV28	TRBD2	TGTGCCAGCAGTCCGCGGACTAGCGGGGCCCGGTCCAGAGATACGCAGTATTTT	CASSPRTSGARSRDTQYF
TRBJ1-6	.	TRBV28	.	TGTGCCAGCAGTTTAGGACAGAGCGGGAACTCACCCCTCCACTTT	CASSLGQSGNSPLHF
TRBJ1-2	once	TRBV23-1	.	TGCGCCAGCAGTCAATCGGGGGACACCTCAATTAGGCACTATGGCTACACCTTC	CASSQSGDTSIRHYGYTF
TRBJ2-6	.	TRBV11-2	TRBD2	TGTGCCAGCAGCTCCGGGAGGCTCTCTGGGGCCAACGTCCTGACTTTC	CASSSGRLSGANVLTF
TRBJ1-3	.	TRBV5-1	.	TGCGCCAGCAGCTTGTTTCCGGGGACTGGAAACACCATATATTTT	CASSLFPGTGNTIYF
TRBJ2-7	.	TRBV29-1	.	TGCAGCGTTGATTTCCATCGAGGCGAGCAGTACTTC	CSVDFHRGEQYF
TRBJ2-5	.	TRBV5-1	.	TGCGCCAGCAGCTTGGGAGCCGGGACTGGGGAGACCCAGTACTTC	CASSLGAGTGETQYF
TRBJ1-2	.	TRBV3-1/TRBV3-2	TRBD1	TGTGCCAGCAGCCAAGGCCGGGACAGGATCTCCTATGGCTACACCTTC	CASSQGRDRISYGYTF
TRBJ1-1	few	TRBV4-1	TRBD1	TGCGCCAGCAGCCCCTCTAGGGGGCTGGTAGGGAACACTGAAGCTTTCTTT	CASSPSRGLVGNTEAFF
TRBJ2-7	.	TRBV11-3	.	TGTGCCAGCAGCTTAACGCTTAATCGGAGACTGGGAGCGTACGAGCAGTACTTC	CASSLTLNRRLGAYEQYF
TRBJ2-7	.	TRBV24-1	.	TGTGCCACCAGTGATTCTGGGACACTAGCCTACGAGCAGTACTTC	CATSDSGTLAYEQYF
TRBJ2-1	.	TRBV2	.	TGTGCCAGCAGCGCTCGCACTTACAATGAGCAGTTCTTC	CASSARTYNEQFF
TRBJ2-7	.	TRBV29-1	TRBD2	TGCAGCGTCACCACTAGCGGGACTTACGAGCAGTACTTC	CSVTTSGTYEQYF
TRBJ1-6	few	TRBV3-1/TRBV3-2	.	TGTGCCAGTTGGGGGAGGGGTAATTCACCCCTCCACTTT	CASWGRGNSPLHF
TRBJ1-6	.	TRBV25-1	.	TGTGCCAGCAGTGAGCGCGGTATTTCACCCCTCCACTTT	CASSERGISPLHF
TRBJ1-4	.	TRBV3-1/TRBV3-2	.	TGTGCCAGCAGCCAAACCCTTCTACAGGAGGAAAAACTGTTTTTT	CASSQTLLQEEKLFF
TRBJ1-1	.	TRBV6-4	.	TGTGCCAGCAGTGTTACAGTTAACACTGAAGCTTTCTTT	CASSVTVNTEAFF
TRBJ2-7	.	TRBV27	TRBD2	TGTGCCACCAAATCCCGGACAGCCGGGACTAGCAGTAACGAGCAGTACTTC	CATKSRTAGTSSNEQYF
TRBJ2-2	few	TRBV28	.	TGTGCCAGCAGTGGTGCCCAAGCAGGGTGGACCGGGGAGCTGTTTTTT	CASSGAQAGWTGELFF
TRBJ1-1	once	TRBV15	.	TGTGCCACCAGCAGGGGGCCCGAAATGAACACTGAAGCTTTCTTT	CATSRGPEMNTEAFF
TRBJ1-2	.	TRBV7-2	.	TGTGCCAGCAGCGGTAGGAGGGATGACTATGGCTACACCTTC	CASSGRRDDYGYTF
TRBJ1-2	.	TRBV5-1	.	TGCGCCAGCAGCTTCGGGGTTGGAAACTATGGCTACACCTTC	CASSFGVGNYGYTF
TRBJ1-2	.	TRBV2	.	TGTGCCAGCAGCAGGAGGACAGAAAACCGCTATGGCTACACCTTC	CASSRRTENRYGYTF
TRBJ1-4	.	TRBV30	.	TGTGCCTGGAGTCCGGGCCCCGGGACACGGGCTGAAAAACTGTTTTTT	CAWSPGPGTRAEKLFF
TRBJ2-5	.	TRBV10-2	.	TGCGCCAGCAGTGACGGAATGACAAACCAAGAGACCCAGTACTTC	CASSDGMTNQETQYF
TRBJ1-5	.	TRBV29-1	.	TGCAGCGTTGAAGACAGGGAGGGTCAGCCCCAGCATTTT	CSVEDREGQPQHF